This TCR beta chain stems from a study of cytomegalovirus exposure and HLA in healthy donors. Broader study findings: A later analysis reported that several of the most significant clusters appeared to be linked to common viral pathogens, among them Epstein-Barr virus.

Points on this clone: The antigen is not known.

With 60 Vbeta and 13 Jbeta primers, the PCR was carried out. The protocol was immunoSEQ multiplex PCR, while the TCRdb copy is restricted to in-frame clones and leaves out a portion. The profile shows about 150,000 clones, 79% of them singletons. This receptor was identified in a man in his forties in good health and CMV-seropositive. Sequencing used PBMCs.

The CDR3 loop reads CASSRLTGAGTEAFF. The CDR3 DNA reads TGTGCCAGCAGCCGCCTCACAGGGGCAGGGACTGAAGCTTTCTTT. The rearrangement joins TRBV7-9 to TRBJ1-1, with 7 bases that match TRBD1. The CDR3 contains 15 residues. CDR1 is SEHNR and CDR2 is FQNEAQ in the germline V gene (reference sequence). J lost 5 bases, V lost 5 bases, and 11 bases had no gene match.